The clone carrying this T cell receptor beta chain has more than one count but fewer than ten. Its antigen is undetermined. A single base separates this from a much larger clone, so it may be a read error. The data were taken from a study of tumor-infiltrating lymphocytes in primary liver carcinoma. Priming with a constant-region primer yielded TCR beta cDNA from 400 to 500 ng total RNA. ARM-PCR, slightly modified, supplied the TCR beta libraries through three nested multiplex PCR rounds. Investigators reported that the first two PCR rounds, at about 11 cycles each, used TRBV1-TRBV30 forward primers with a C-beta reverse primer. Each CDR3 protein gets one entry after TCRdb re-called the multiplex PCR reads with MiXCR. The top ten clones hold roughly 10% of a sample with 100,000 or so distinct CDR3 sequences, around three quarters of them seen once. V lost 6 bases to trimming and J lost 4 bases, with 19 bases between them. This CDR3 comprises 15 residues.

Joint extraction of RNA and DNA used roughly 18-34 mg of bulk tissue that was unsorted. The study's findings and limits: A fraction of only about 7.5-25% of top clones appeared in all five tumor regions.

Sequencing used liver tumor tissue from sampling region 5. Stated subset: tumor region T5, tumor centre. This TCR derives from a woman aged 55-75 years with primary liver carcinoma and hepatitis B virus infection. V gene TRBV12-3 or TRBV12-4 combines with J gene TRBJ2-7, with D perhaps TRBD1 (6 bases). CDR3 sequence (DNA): TGTGCCAGCAGCCGGGACACCCACTCGCGTTACGAGCAGTACTTC. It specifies CASSRDTHSRYEQYF.